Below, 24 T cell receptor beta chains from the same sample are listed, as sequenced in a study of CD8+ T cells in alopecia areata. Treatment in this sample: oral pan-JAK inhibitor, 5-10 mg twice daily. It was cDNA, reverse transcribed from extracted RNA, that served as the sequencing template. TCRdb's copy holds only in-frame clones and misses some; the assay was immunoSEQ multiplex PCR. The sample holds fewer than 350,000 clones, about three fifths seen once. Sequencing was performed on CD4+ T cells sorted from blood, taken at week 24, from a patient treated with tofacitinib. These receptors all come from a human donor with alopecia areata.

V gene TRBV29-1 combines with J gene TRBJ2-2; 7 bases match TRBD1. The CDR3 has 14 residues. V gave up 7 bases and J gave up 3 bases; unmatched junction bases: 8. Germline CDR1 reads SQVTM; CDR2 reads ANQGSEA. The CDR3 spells CSGRQGQHTGELFF. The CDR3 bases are TGCAGCGGACGACAGGGACAACACACCGGGGAGCTGTTTTTT.

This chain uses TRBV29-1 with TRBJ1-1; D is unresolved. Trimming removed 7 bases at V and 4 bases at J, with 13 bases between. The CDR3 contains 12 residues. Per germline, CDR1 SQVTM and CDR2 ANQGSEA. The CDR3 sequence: CSADSLRTEAFF. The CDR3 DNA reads TGCAGCGCAGACTCCCTGCGCACTGAAGCTTTCTTT.

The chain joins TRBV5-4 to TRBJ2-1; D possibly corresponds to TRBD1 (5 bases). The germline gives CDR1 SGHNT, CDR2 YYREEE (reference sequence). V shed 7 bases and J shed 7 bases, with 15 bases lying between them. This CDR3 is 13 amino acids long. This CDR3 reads CASGERQRNEQFF. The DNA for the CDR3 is TGTGCCAGCGGAGAACGACAGAGAAATGAGCAGTTCTTC.

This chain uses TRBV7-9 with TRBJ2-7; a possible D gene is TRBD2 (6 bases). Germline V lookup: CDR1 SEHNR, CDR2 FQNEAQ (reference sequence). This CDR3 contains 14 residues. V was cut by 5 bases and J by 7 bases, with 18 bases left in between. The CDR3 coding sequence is TGTGCCAGCAGCGTAGGGACTGGCCAAATGGAGCAGTACTTC. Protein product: CASSVGTGQMEQYF. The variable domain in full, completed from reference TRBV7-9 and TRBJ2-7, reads DTGVSQNPRHKITKRGQNVTFRCDPISEHNRLYWYRQTLGQGPEFLTYFQNEAQLEKSRLLSDRFSAERPKGSFSTLEIQRTEQGDSAMYLCASSVGTGQMEQYFGPGTRLTVT.

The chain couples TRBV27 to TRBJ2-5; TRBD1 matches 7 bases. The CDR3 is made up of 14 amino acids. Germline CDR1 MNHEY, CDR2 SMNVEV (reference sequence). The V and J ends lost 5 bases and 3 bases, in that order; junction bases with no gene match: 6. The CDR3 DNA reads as TGTGCCAGCAGTAGACAGGGTGGGGAAGAGACCCAGTACTTC. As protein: CASSRQGGEETQYF.

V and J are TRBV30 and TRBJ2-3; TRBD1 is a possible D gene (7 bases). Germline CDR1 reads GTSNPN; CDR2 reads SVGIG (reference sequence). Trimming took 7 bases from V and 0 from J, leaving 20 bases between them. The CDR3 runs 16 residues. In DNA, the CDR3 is TGTGCCTCCGGGGGTCGAGGGGGCCTTAGCACAGATACGCAGTATTTT. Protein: CASGGRGGLSTDTQYF.

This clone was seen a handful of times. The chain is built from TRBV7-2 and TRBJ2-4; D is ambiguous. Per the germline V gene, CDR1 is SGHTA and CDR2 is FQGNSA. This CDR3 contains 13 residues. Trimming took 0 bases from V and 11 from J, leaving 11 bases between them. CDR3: CASSLAKGRVQYF. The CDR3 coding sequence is TGTGCCAGCAGCTTAGCTAAGGGTAGAGTTCAGTACTTC.

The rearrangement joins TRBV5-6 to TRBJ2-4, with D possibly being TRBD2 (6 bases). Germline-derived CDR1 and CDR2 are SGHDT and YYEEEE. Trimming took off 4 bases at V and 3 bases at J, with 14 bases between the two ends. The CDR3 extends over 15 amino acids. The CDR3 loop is CASSMGGVIKNIQYF. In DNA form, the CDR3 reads TGTGCCAGCAGCATGGGCGGGGTCATCAAAAACATTCAGTACTTC.

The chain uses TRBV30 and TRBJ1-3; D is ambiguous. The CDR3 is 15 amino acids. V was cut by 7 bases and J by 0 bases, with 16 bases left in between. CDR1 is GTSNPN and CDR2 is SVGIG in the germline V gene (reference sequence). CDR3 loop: CASSRRAVSGNTIYF. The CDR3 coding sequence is TGTGCCTCTTCCCGACGTGCAGTCTCTGGAAACACCATATATTTT.

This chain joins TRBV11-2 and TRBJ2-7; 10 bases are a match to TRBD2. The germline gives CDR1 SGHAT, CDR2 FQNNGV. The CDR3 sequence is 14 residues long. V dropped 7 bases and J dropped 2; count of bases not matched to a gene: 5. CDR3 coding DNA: TGTGCCAGCATGCTAGCGGGGGTTACCTACGAGCAGTACTTC. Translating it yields CASMLAGVTYEQYF.

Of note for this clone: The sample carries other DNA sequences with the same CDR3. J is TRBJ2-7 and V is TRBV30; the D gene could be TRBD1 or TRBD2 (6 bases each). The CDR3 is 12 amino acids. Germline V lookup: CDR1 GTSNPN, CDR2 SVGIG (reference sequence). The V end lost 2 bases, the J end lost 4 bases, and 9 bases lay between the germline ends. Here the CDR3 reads CAWSRGGYEQYF. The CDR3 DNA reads TGTGCCTGGAGTCGAGGGGGGTACGAGCAGTACTTC.

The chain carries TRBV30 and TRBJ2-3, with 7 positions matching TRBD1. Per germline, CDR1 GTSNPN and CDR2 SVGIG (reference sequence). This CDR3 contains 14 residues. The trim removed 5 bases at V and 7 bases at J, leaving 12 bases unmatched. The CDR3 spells CAWQGTATLNTQYF. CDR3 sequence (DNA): TGTGCCTGGCAAGGGACAGCCACTCTTAATACGCAGTATTTT.

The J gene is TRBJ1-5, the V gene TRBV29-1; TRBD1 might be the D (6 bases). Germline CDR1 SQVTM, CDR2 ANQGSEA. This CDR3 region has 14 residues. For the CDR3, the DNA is TGCACCAAAAGGGGGGGAGATAGCAATCAGCCCCAGCATTTT. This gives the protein CTKRGGDSNQPQHF.

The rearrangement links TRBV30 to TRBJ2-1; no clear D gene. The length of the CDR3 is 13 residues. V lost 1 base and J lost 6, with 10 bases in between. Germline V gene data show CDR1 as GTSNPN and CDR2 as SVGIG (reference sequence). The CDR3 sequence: CAWSGPGRNEQFF. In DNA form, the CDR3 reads TGTGCCTGGAGTGGACCTGGACGCAATGAGCAGTTCTTC.

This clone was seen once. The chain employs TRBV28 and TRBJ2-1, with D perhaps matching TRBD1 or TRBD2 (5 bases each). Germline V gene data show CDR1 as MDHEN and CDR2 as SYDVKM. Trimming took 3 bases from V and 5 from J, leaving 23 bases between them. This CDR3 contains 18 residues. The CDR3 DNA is TGTGCCAGCAGTTTTGCACCCCTCCGGGACGGCAAGCACAATGAGCAGTTCTTC. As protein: CASSFAPLRDGKHNEQFF. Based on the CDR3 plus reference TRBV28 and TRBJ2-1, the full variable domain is DVKVTQSSRYLVKRTGEKVFLECVQDMDHENMFWYRQDPGLGLRLIYFSYDVKMKEKGDIPEGYSVSREKKERFSLILESASTNQTSMYLCASSFAPLRDGKHNEQFFGPGTRLTVL.

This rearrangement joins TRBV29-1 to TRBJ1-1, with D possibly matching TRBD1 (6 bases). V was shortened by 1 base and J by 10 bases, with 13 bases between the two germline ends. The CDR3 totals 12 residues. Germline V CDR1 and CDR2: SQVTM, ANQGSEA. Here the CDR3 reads CSVEVRGLGAFF. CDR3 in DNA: TGCAGCGTTGAAGTCAGGGGCTTAGGAGCTTTCTTT.

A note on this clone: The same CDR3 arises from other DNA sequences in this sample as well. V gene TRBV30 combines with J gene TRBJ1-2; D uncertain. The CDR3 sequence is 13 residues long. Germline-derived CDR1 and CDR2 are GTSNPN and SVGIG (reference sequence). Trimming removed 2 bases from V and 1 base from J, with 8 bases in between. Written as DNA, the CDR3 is TGTGCCTGGAGTTTAGACCGTAACTATGGCTACACCTTC. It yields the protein CAWSLDRNYGYTF.

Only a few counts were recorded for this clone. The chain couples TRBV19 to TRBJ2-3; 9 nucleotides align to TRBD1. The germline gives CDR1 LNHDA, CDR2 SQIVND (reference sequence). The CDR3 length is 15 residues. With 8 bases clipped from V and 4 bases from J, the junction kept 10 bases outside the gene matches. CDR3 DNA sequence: TGTGCCAGTGGTTCACAGGGGGCATTGGCAGATACGCAGTATTTT. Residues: CASGSQGALADTQYF.

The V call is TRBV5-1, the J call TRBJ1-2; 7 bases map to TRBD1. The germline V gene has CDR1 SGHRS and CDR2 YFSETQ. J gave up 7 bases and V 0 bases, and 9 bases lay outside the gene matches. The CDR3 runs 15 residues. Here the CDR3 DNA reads TGCGCCAGCAGCTTGGTAATAACAGGGGCCGGTGGCTACACCTTC. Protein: CASSLVITGAGGYTF.

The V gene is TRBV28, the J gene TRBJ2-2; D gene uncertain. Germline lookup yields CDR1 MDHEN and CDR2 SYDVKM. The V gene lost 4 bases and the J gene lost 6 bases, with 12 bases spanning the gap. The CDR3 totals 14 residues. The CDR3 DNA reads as TGTGCCAGCAGTTCCCCGTGGATCGCCGGGGAGCTGTTTTTT. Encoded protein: CASSSPWIAGELFF.

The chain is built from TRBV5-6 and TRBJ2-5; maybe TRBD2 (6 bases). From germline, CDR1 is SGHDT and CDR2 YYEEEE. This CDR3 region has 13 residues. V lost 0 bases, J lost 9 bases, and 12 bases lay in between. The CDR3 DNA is TGTGCCAGCAGCTTGGGGACGGAGCGGGCCCAGTACTTC. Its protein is CASSLGTERAQYF.

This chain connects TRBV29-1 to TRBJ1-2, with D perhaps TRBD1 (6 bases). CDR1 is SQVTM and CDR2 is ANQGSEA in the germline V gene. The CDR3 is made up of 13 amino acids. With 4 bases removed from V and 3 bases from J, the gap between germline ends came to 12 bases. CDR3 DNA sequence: TGCAGCGTTGCACAGGGACGGGACTATGGCTACACCTTC. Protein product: CSVAQGRDYGYTF.

The DNA for the CDR3 is TGTGCCTGGAGAGCAGGCCAGGGGCTAGGGGAAAAACTGTTTTTT. Its protein is CAWRAGQGLGEKLFF. The chain is built from TRBV30 and TRBJ1-4; a weak D match, TRBD1 (6 bases). V was pared by 3 bases and J by 8 bases, with 19 bases between. The CDR3 runs 15 residues. Germline CDR1 is GTSNPN and CDR2 is SVGIG (reference sequence).

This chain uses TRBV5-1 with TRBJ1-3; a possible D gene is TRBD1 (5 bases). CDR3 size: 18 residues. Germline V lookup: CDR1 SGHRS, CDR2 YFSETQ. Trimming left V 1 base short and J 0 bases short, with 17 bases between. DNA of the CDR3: TGCGCCAGCAGCTTGAACACGCCGGGACGCAACTCTGGAAACACCATATATTTT. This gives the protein CASSLNTPGRNSGNTIYF.